The subject of this entry is one T cell receptor (beta chain). The CDR3 is 16 residues long. V was clipped by 4 bases and J by 3 bases; unmatched bases: 6. Germline lookup yields CDR1 SGHDT and CDR2 YYEEEE. These data originate in a study of blood T cell repertoires in COVID-19. Repertoires were generated with immunoSEQ multiplex PCR, while TCRdb's copy carries only in-frame clones and drops some. This table holds 35,000 to 45,000 clones, 88% found once. The receptor was isolated from a human donor in a cohort sampled during active COVID-19. The rearrangement uses TRBV5-6 and TRBJ2-3; the match to TRBD2 covers 12 bases. Source material: peripheral blood. CDR3 DNA: TGTGCCAGCAGCAGCTGGACTAGCGGGGTGACAGATACGCAGTATTTT. Residues: CASSSWTSGVTDTQYF.